These 9 T cell receptor beta chains were all obtained from the same sample, sequenced in a study of memory CD4+ T cells and cytomegalovirus serostatus. The sort gate was single viable CD3+CD4+CD8-CD45RO+ cells for memory CD4+ T cells. Clones were read by immunoSEQ multiplex PCR, and TCRdb kept only the in-frame ones, dropping some. The sample lists over 55,000 clones, 65% to 80% occurring once. The material sequenced was memory CD4+ T cells from blood. These receptors all come from an adult in good health and CMV-seronegative.

V and J are TRBV6-5 and TRBJ1-1; 7 positions agree with TRBD1. The ends lost 5 bases at V and 5 bases at J; junction bases unmatched: 5. The CDR3 consists of 13 residues. From germline, CDR1 is MNHEY and CDR2 SVGAGI. CDR3 sequence reads: CASSRQGSTEAFF. CDR3 in DNA: TGTGCCAGCAGTCGACAGGGTTCAACTGAAGCTTTCTTT.

The table lists this clone with a few counts. CDR3 amino acids: CASSPEVNGNQPQHF. In DNA, the CDR3 is TGTGCCAGCTCACCAGAGGTCAATGGCAATCAGCCCCAGCATTTT. J is TRBJ1-5 and V is TRBV18; D is undetermined. Germline assignment: CDR1 KGHSH and CDR2 LQKENI. The V end was cut by 2 bases, the J end by 2 bases, with 10 bases between. The CDR3 loop spans 15 amino acids. Looking up the rest from reference TRBV18 and TRBJ1-5 gives the full variable domain: NAGVMQNPRHLVRRRGQEARLRCSPMKGHSHVYWYRQLPEEGLKFMVYLQKENIIDESGMPKERFSAEFPKEGPSILRIQQVVRGDSAAYFCASSPEVNGNQPQHFGDGTRLSIL.

V and J are TRBV6-5 and TRBJ1-2, with D possibly matching TRBD1 (5 bases). CDR1 MNHEY and CDR2 SVGAGI come from the germline V gene. V lost 5 bases, J lost 8 bases, and 18 bases lay in between. This CDR3 region has 14 residues. CDR3 bases: TGTGCCAGCAGTCCCGACGGGGGATGGGAGGGCTACACCTTC. Translated: CASSPDGGWEGYTF.

The chain joins TRBV9 to TRBJ2-2, with D maybe TRBD2 (5 bases). Trimming stripped 5 bases from V and 4 bases from J, with 9 bases between. Germline CDR1 and CDR2: SGDLS and YYNGEE. The CDR3 runs 13 residues. In DNA form, the CDR3 reads TGTGCCAGCAGAGGGAGCGGCACCGGGGAGCTGTTTTTT. This sequence encodes CASRGSGTGELFF.

V is TRBV7-2 and J is TRBJ2-5; 8 bases are shared with TRBD2. Germline V gene lookup returns CDR1 SGHTA and CDR2 FQGNSA. This CDR3 region has 15 residues. With 5 bases clipped from V and 1 base from J, the junction kept 6 bases outside the gene matches. The CDR3 DNA follows: TGTGCCAGCAGCCGAGCGGGGGCCTTCCAAGAGACCCAGTACTTC. Its translation: CASSRAGAFQETQYF.

This chain uses TRBV28 with TRBJ1-5; tentatively, D is TRBD1 (5 bases). V was cut by 7 bases and J by 6 bases, with 22 bases left in between. The CDR3 is 16 residues long. Per germline, CDR1 MDHEN and CDR2 SYDVKM. The CDR3 protein is CASKPSGSGGIQPQHF. The CDR3 DNA is TGTGCCAGCAAGCCCTCAGGGTCGGGGGGAATTCAGCCCCAGCATTTT. Based on the CDR3 plus reference TRBV28 and TRBJ1-5, the full variable domain is DVKVTQSSRYLVKRTGEKVFLECVQDMDHENMFWYRQDPGLGLRLIYFSYDVKMKEKGDIPEGYSVSREKKERFSLILESASTNQTSMYLCASKPSGSGGIQPQHFGDGTRLSIL.

CDR3 sequence (DNA): TGCGCCAGCAGTGGACAGGTAGTTCAGCCCCAGCATTTT. Amino acids: CASSGQVVQPQHF. The rearrangement links TRBV10-2 to TRBJ1-5; maybe TRBD1 (6 bases). The CDR3 is 13 amino acids. Per germline, CDR1 WSHSY and CDR2 SAAADI. V lost 4 bases and J lost 6, with 10 bases in between.

The chain combines TRBV2 with TRBJ1-2; D is perhaps TRBD1 (5 bases). Germline CDR1 and CDR2: SNHLY and FYNNEI. The CDR3 runs to 14 residues. Deletions cut 6 bases from V and 8 bases from J, with 19 bases between. The CDR3 here is CASSRDLGTEGYTF. The CDR3 nucleotides are TGTGCCAGCAGCCGGGACCTTGGAACGGAGGGCTACACCTTC.

This clone occurred once. The chain uses TRBV27 and TRBJ2-6; D might be TRBD1 (5 bases). With 6 bases removed from V and 3 bases from J, the gap between germline ends came to 12 bases. CDR3 length: 15 amino acids. CDR1 and CDR2 from the germline V gene are MNHEY and SMNVEV (reference sequence). Here the CDR3 reads CASRIRGFGANVLTF. CDR3 DNA sequence: TGTGCCAGCAGAATAAGGGGATTTGGGGCCAACGTCCTGACTTTC.